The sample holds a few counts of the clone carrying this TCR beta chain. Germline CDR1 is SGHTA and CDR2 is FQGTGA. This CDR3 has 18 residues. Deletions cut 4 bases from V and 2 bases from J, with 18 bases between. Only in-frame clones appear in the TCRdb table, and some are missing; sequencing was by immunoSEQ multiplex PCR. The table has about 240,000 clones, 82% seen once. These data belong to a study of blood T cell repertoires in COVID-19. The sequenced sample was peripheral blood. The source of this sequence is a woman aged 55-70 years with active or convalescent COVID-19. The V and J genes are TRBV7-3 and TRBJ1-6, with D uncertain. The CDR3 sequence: CASSSMARGGTYNSPLHF. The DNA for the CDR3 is TGTGCCAGCAGCTCCATGGCCCGGGGTGGCACCTATAATTCACCCCTCCACTTT.